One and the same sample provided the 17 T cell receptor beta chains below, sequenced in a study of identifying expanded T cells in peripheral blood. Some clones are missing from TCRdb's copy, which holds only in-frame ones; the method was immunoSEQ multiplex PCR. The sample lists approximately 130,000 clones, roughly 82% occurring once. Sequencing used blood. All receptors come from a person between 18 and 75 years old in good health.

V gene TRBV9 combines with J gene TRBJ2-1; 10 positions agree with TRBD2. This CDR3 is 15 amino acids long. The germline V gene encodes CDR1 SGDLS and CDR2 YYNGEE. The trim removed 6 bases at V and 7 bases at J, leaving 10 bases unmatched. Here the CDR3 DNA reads TGTGCCAGCACCCCTAGCGGGGGTGAATGGAATGAGCAGTTCTTC. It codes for CASTPSGGEWNEQFF.

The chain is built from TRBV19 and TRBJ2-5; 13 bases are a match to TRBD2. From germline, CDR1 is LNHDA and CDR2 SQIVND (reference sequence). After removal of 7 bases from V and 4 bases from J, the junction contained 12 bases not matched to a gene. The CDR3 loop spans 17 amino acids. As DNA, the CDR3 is TGTGCCAGTAAAGATGGGACTAGCGGGGATTTGTTAGAGACCCAGTACTTC. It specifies CASKDGTSGDLLETQYF.

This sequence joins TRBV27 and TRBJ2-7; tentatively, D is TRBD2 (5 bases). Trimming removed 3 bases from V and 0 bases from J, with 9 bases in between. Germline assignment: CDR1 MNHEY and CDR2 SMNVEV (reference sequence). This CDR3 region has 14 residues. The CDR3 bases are TGTGCCAGCAGTTTCGGGGTCCCCTCCTACGAGCAGTACTTC. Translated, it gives CASSFGVPSYEQYF.

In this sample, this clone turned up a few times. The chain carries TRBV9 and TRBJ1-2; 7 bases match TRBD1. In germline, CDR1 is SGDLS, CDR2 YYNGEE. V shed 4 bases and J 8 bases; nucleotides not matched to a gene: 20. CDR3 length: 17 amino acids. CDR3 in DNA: TGTGCCAGCAGCCCCCCACTCGCGACAGGGACAGCTGGGGGCTACACCTTC. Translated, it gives CASSPPLATGTAGGYTF. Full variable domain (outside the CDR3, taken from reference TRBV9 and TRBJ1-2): DSGVTQTPKHLITATGQRVTLRCSPRSGDLSVYWYQQSLDQGLQFLIQYYNGEERAKGNILERFSAQQFPDLHSELNLSSLELGDSALYFCASSPPLATGTAGGYTFGSGTRLTVV.

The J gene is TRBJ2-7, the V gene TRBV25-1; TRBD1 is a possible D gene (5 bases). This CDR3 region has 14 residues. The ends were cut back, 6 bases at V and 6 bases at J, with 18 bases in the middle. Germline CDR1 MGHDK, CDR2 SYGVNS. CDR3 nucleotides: TGTGCCAGCAGGGCAGGGCACCTTCTCTCCGAGCAGTACTTC. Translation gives CASRAGHLLSEQYF.

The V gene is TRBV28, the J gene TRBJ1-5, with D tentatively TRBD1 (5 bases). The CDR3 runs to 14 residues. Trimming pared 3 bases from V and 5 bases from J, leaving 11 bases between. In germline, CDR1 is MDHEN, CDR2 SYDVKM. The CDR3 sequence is CASSLGTGHQPQHF. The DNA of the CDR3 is TGTGCCAGCAGTTTGGGCACAGGCCATCAGCCCCAGCATTTT. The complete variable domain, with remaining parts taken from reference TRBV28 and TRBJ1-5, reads DVKVTQSSRYLVKRTGEKVFLECVQDMDHENMFWYRQDPGLGLRLIYFSYDVKMKEKGDIPEGYSVSREKKERFSLILESASTNQTSMYLCASSLGTGHQPQHFGDGTRLSIL.

The CDR3 protein is CASSLDRGNEQFF. CDR3 bases: TGTGCCAGCAGTTTGGACAGAGGAAATGAGCAGTTCTTC. The V call is TRBV27, the J call TRBJ2-1; TRBD1 might be the D (6 bases). From germline, CDR1 is MNHEY and CDR2 SMNVEV (reference sequence). Deletions cut 3 bases from V and 7 bases from J, with 10 bases between. The CDR3 has 13 amino acids.

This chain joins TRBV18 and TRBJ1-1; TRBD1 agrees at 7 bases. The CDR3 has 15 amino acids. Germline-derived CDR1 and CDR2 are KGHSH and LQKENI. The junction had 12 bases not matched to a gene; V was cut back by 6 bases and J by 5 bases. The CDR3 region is CASSPTGPGGTEAFF. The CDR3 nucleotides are TGTGCCAGCTCCCCCACCGGACCAGGGGGGACTGAAGCTTTCTTT.

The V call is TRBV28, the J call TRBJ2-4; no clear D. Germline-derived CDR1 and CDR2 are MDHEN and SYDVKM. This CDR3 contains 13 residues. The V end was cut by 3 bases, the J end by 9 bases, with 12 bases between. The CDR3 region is CASSLSNTLIQYF. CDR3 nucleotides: TGTGCCAGCAGTTTGTCCAACACTCTCATTCAGTACTTC.

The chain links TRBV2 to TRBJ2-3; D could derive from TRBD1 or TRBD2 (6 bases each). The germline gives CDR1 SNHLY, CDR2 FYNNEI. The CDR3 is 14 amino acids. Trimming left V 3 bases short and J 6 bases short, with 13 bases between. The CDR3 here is CASSERGARDTQYF. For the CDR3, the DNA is TGTGCCAGCAGTGAGAGGGGGGCCAGGGATACGCAGTATTTT. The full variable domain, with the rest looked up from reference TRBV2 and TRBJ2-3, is EPEVTQTPSHQVTQMGQEVILRCVPISNHLYFYWYRQILGQKVEFLVSFYNNEISEKSEIFDDQFSVERPDGSNFTLKIRSTKLEDSAMYFCASSERGARDTQYFGPGTRLTVL.

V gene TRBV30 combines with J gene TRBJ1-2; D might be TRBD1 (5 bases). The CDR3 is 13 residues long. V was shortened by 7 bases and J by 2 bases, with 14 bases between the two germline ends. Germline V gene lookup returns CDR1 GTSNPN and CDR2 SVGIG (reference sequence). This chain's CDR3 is CASGQWNNYGYTF. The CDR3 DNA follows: TGTGCCTCCGGACAATGGAACAACTATGGCTACACCTTC.

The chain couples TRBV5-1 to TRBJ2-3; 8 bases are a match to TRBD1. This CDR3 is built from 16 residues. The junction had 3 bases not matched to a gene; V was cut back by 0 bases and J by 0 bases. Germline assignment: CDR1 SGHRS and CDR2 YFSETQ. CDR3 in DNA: TGCGCCAGCAGCTTGGGAACAGGGGGGAGCACAGATACGCAGTATTTT. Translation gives CASSLGTGGSTDTQYF.

The CDR3 is CASTPTGSGPYEQYF. CDR3 coding DNA: TGTGCCAGCACCCCCACAGGTTCGGGGCCCTACGAGCAGTACTTC. The chain couples TRBV6-6 to TRBJ2-7; tentatively, D is TRBD1 or TRBD2 (5 bases each). The CDR3 is 15 residues long. Germline lookup yields CDR1 MNHNY and CDR2 SVGAGI (reference sequence). The V end was cut by 7 bases, the J end by 2 bases, with 18 bases between.

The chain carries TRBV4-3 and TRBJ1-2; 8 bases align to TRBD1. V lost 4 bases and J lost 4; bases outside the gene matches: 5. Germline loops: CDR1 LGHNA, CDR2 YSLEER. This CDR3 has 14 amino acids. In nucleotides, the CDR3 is TGCGCCAGCAGCCGAGAGGACAGGGCCTATGGCTACACCTTC. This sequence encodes CASSREDRAYGYTF.

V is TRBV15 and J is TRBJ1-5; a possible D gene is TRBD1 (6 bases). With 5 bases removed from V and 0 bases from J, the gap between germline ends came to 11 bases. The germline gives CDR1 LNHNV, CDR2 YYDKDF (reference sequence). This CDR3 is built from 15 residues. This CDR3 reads CATSDRLYSNQPQHF. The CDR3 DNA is TGTGCCACCAGCGACAGGCTGTATAGCAATCAGCCCCAGCATTTT.

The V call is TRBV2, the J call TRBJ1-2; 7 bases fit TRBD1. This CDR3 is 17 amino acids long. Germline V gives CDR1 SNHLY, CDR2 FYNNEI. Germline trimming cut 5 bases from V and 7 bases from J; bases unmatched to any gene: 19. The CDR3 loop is CASSPRSWRKGAFGYTF. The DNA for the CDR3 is TGTGCCAGCAGTCCTAGGTCGTGGCGTAAGGGGGCATTTGGCTACACCTTC. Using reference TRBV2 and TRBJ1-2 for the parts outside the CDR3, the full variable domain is EPEVTQTPSHQVTQMGQEVILRCVPISNHLYFYWYRQILGQKVEFLVSFYNNEISEKSEIFDDQFSVERPDGSNFTLKIRSTKLEDSAMYFCASSPRSWRKGAFGYTFGSGTRLTVV.

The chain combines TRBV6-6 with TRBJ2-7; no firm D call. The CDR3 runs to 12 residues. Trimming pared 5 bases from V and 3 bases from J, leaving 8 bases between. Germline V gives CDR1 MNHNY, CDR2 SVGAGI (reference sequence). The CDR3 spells CASSLKNYEQYF. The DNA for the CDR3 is TGTGCCAGCAGTCTCAAGAACTACGAGCAGTACTTC.